This TCR beta chain was identified during a study of blood T cell repertoires in COVID-19. CDR3 length equals 14 residues. The V gene's germline CDR1 is MNHEY and CDR2 SMNVEV (reference sequence). V was pared by 3 bases and J by 9 bases, with 3 bases of the junction left unmatched. This clone was observed a single time. Original methodology: Cell counts per sample came from amplifying reference gene primers. TCRdb keeps only in-frame clones here, not all; method: immunoSEQ multiplex PCR. That table gives V, J and clone size, and the DNA gave D and trimming. Here the sample spans 100,000 to 150,000 clones, approximately 89% being singletons.

The sequence came from an older woman with COVID-19, enrolled during active disease. The chain links TRBV27 to TRBJ1-6; 9 bases line up with TRBD1. The material sequenced was peripheral blood. The CDR3 is CASSLLDRGSPLHF. The CDR3 nucleotides are TGTGCCAGCAGTTTGTTGGACAGGGGTTCACCCCTCCACTTT.